What follows are 17 T cell receptor beta chains derived from one specimen sequenced in a study of shared clonotypes between healthy human individuals. Sequencing was performed with immunoSEQ multiplex PCR; in TCRdb, only in-frame clones are kept and a portion is missing. The sample lists roughly 510,000 clones; roughly 85% were seen once. The sample comprised PBMCs. Source of these receptors: a woman aged 40 to 50 in good health. Some clones in this sample may be carry-over from other donors' samples.

On this clone: A much larger clone lies a single base off, so this may be a read error. Other DNA sequences in this specimen translate into the identical CDR3. The rearrangement joins TRBV6-6 to TRBJ2-7, with D possibly matching TRBD2 (5 bases). Trimming left V 6 bases short and J 3 bases short, with 6 bases between. Germline V gene data show CDR1 as MNHNY and CDR2 as SVGAGI (reference sequence). The CDR3 covers 11 residues. This CDR3 reads CASSRGYEQYF. The CDR3 DNA reads TGTGCCAGCAGCCGGGGCTACGAGCAGTACTTC.

There are many counts of this clone. The rearrangement joins TRBV28 to TRBJ2-1, with TRBD2 identical over 12 bases. The trim removed 0 bases at V and 9 bases at J, leaving 9 bases unmatched. Germline loops: CDR1 MDHEN, CDR2 SYDVKM. This CDR3 spans 17 amino acids. The CDR3 DNA is TGTGCCAGCAGTTTATGGTCTCTAGCGGGAGGGCCGGGTGAGCAGTTCTTC. Encoded protein: CASSLWSLAGGPGEQFF. Supplemented by reference TRBV28 and TRBJ2-1, the full variable domain reads DVKVTQSSRYLVKRTGEKVFLECVQDMDHENMFWYRQDPGLGLRLIYFSYDVKMKEKGDIPEGYSVSREKKERFSLILESASTNQTSMYLCASSLWSLAGGPGEQFFGPGTRLTVL.

The chain couples TRBV28 to TRBJ1-1, with D maybe TRBD1 (5 bases). The CDR3 loop spans 13 amino acids. Deletions cut 3 bases from V and 3 bases from J, with 8 bases between. The V gene's germline CDR1 is MDHEN and CDR2 SYDVKM. The CDR3 DNA reads as TGTGCCAGCAGTTTCAGGGTGGACACTGAAGCTTTCTTT. This sequence encodes CASSFRVDTEAFF. Combining the CDR3 with reference TRBV28 and TRBJ1-1 gives the whole variable domain DVKVTQSSRYLVKRTGEKVFLECVQDMDHENMFWYRQDPGLGLRLIYFSYDVKMKEKGDIPEGYSVSREKKERFSLILESASTNQTSMYLCASSFRVDTEAFFGQGTRLTVV.

The chain employs TRBV29-1 and TRBJ2-7, with a possible D match to TRBD2 (5 bases). This CDR3 is 14 amino acids long. Germline V gene sequence: CDR1 SQVTM, CDR2 ANQGSEA. Trimming removed 5 bases at V and 3 bases at J, with 17 bases between. DNA of the CDR3: TGCAGCGTTTCGAATCCGATCGGGGACTACGAGCAGTACTTC. It yields the protein CSVSNPIGDYEQYF.

V usage is TRBV7-9 and J usage is TRBJ1-4, with D possibly TRBD1 on 5 matching bases. This CDR3 is built from 13 residues. Trimming shortened V by 6 bases and J by 5 bases, and 10 bases separated the two germline ends. In germline, CDR1 is SEHNR, CDR2 FQNEAQ (reference sequence). For the CDR3, the DNA is TGTGCCAGCAGGCGGGGGTCCAATGAAAAACTGTTTTTT. It is translated as CASRRGSNEKLFF. The whole variable domain, filled in from reference TRBV7-9 and TRBJ1-4, reads DTGVSQNPRHKITKRGQNVTFRCDPISEHNRLYWYRQTLGQGPEFLTYFQNEAQLEKSRLLSDRFSAERPKGSFSTLEIQRTEQGDSAMYLCASRRGSNEKLFFGSGTQLSVL.

This chain connects TRBV23-1 to TRBJ2-7; D might be TRBD2 (6 bases). TRBV23-1 is reported as an ORF; its role is uncertain. The V and J ends lost 0 bases and 2 bases respectively, with 14 bases between them. CDR3 size: 16 residues. In DNA, the CDR3 is TGCGCCAGCAGTCAATCGCGCGGGGCAGACACCTACGAGCAGTACTTC. It specifies CASSQSRGADTYEQYF.

The chain combines TRBV5-4 with TRBJ1-5; D is perhaps TRBD1 (6 bases). The CDR3 runs to 14 residues. The germline V and J ends were trimmed by 3 bases and 5 bases, with 12 bases remaining between them. Germline lookup yields CDR1 SGHNT and CDR2 YYREEE (reference sequence). CDR3 nucleotides: TGTGCCAGCAGCTCCACACGACAGGATCAGCCCCAGCATTTT. Protein sequence: CASSSTRQDQPQHF.

The chain recombines TRBV19 with TRBJ2-1; tentatively, D is TRBD2 (6 bases). CDR1 and CDR2 from the germline V gene are LNHDA and SQIVND (reference sequence). Between the trimmed V and J ends, which lost 6 bases and 7 bases, there was a span of 10 bases. The CDR3 covers 12 residues. For the CDR3, the DNA is TGTGCCAGTAGCCGGGCGGGGAATGAGCAGTTCTTC. Protein sequence: CASSRAGNEQFF.

The rearrangement joins TRBV7-9 to TRBJ1-2, with 7 positions matching TRBD1. The length of the CDR3 is 13 residues. V lost 5 bases and J lost 7; bases outside the gene matches: 7. From germline, CDR1 is SEHNR and CDR2 FQNEAQ (reference sequence). CDR3 in DNA: TGTGCCAGCAGCGGGCAGGGGGATGGTGGCTACACCTTC. Protein: CASSGQGDGGYTF. Drawing the rest from reference TRBV7-9 and TRBJ1-2, the complete variable domain is DTGVSQNPRHKITKRGQNVTFRCDPISEHNRLYWYRQTLGQGPEFLTYFQNEAQLEKSRLLSDRFSAERPKGSFSTLEIQRTEQGDSAMYLCASSGQGDGGYTFGSGTRLTVV.

The V call is TRBV6-4, the J call TRBJ2-5; weak D call: TRBD2 (5 bases). The J call is uncertain, as TRBJ2-7 better fits the DNA end. Germline V lookup: CDR1 MRHNA, CDR2 SNTAGT. The CDR3 is 12 residues long. The CDR3 sequence is CASSSSNHEQYF. For the CDR3, the DNA is TGTGCCAGCAGCTCTAGCAATCACGAGCAGTACTTC.

In nucleotides, the CDR3 is TGCGCCAGCAGCTTACAGGGTTCGGGGAACACTGAAGCTTTCTTT. Protein product: CASSLQGSGNTEAFF. The chain links TRBV5-1 to TRBJ1-1; possible D gene TRBD1, 6 bases. V shed 2 bases and J shed 1 base, with 12 bases lying between them. This CDR3 region has 15 residues. Per germline, CDR1 SGHRS and CDR2 YFSETQ.

This clone was seen once. V is TRBV6-5 and J is TRBJ2-2, with D tentatively TRBD2 (5 bases). This CDR3 has 12 residues. Germline-derived CDR1 and CDR2 are MNHEY and SVGAGI. The ends were cut back, 2 bases at V and 7 bases at J, with 5 bases in the middle. This CDR3 reads CASSYRGGELFF. The CDR3 region has the DNA TGTGCCAGCAGTTACCGGGGCGGGGAGCTGTTTTTT.

V and J are TRBV7-8 and TRBJ2-3; no reliable D call. The CDR3 is 14 amino acids. Germline lookup yields CDR1 SGHVS and CDR2 FQNEAQ. V was shortened by 5 bases and J by 0 bases, with 9 bases between the two germline ends. For the CDR3, the DNA is TGTGCCAGCAGCGCCCCCGTGAGCACAGATACGCAGTATTTT. It specifies CASSAPVSTDTQYF.

This clone was recorded only once. The rearrangement links TRBV19 to TRBJ1-4; 8 nucleotides agree with TRBD1. The CDR3 length is 14 residues. The germline V gene encodes CDR1 LNHDA and CDR2 SQIVND (reference sequence). Trimming cost V 9 bases and J 7 bases; bases outside gene matches: 10. The CDR3 is CASTGGWGVEKLFF. CDR3 bases: TGTGCCAGCACAGGGGGATGGGGTGTTGAAAAACTGTTTTTT.

As regards this clone: Other DNA sequences of this sample code for an identical CDR3. The rearrangement uses TRBV5-1 and TRBJ2-2, with 7 bases fitting TRBD1. V was pared by 0 bases and J by 0 bases, with 2 bases of the junction left unmatched. The CDR3 extends over 16 amino acids. Per germline, CDR1 SGHRS and CDR2 YFSETQ. CDR3 sequence (DNA): TGCGCCAGCAGCTTGGGGACAGGAACGAACACCGGGGAGCTGTTTTTT. The encoded protein is CASSLGTGTNTGELFF.

The rearrangement uses TRBV25-1 and TRBJ2-7; the D gene could be TRBD1 or TRBD2 (5 bases each). V dropped 3 bases and J dropped 4 bases, with 19 bases sitting between them. CDR3 length equals 16 residues. Per germline, CDR1 MGHDK and CDR2 SYGVNS. CDR3 nucleotide sequence: TGTGCCAGCAGTGACAGACCGGGACGAAGTCGGTACGAGCAGTACTTC. The encoded protein is CASSDRPGRSRYEQYF.

The chain is built from TRBV15 and TRBJ2-3; D gene ambiguous. The CDR3 runs to 15 residues. Trimming shortened V by 0 bases and J by 2 bases, and 9 bases separated the two germline ends. The germline V gene encodes CDR1 LNHNV and CDR2 YYDKDF (reference sequence). This CDR3 is CATSRERQLTDTQYF. CDR3 DNA: TGTGCCACCAGCAGAGAGAGGCAGCTCACAGATACGCAGTATTTT.